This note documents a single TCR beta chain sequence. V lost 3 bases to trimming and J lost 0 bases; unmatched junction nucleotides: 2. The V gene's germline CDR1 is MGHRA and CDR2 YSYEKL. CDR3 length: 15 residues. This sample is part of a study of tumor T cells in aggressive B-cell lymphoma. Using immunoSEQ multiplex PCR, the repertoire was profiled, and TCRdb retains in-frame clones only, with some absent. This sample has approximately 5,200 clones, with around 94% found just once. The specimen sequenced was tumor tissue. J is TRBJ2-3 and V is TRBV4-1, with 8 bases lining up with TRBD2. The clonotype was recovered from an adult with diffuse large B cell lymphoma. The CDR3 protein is CASSHSGASTDTQYF. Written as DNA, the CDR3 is TGCGCCAGCAGCCATAGCGGGGCTAGCACAGATACGCAGTATTTT.